These 22 T cell receptor beta chains were all obtained from the same sample, sequenced in a study of T cells in Graves' hyperthyroidism and ophthalmopathy. TCR beta CDR3 sequences were amplified from RNA transcripts. Researchers ran a first-round RT-PCR on the TCR CDR3 using the HTBI primer set. Each CDR3 protein is one row after TCRdb ran MiXCR on the multiplex PCR reads. The table has hundreds of thousands of distinct CDR3 sequences, roughly 14% seen once. The sample comprised blood. The receptors were sampled from a man aged 18 to 30 with Graves' ophthalmopathy.

This clonotype has ten or more counts. The chain joins TRBV6-1 to TRBJ1-2; D remains ambiguous. Germline values: CDR1 MNHNS, CDR2 SASEGT. The CDR3 covers 14 residues. The V gene lost 6 bases and the J gene lost 5 bases, with 16 bases spanning the gap. CDR3 loop: CASSPPFELYGYTF. The DNA for the CDR3 is TGTGCCAGCAGCCCCCCCTTTGAGTTATATGGCTACACCTTC.

This clonotype was recorded many times. This chain joins TRBV11-2 and TRBJ2-1; tentative D call: TRBD1 (5 bases). The V and J ends lost 5 bases and 8 bases respectively, with 10 bases between them. Germline assignment: CDR1 SGHAT and CDR2 FQNNGV. This CDR3 has 12 residues. The CDR3, as DNA: TGTGCCAGCAGCCCAGGGTACCATGAGCAGTTCTTC. Protein product: CASSPGYHEQFF.

At least ten counts were recorded for this clonotype. The gene calls are TRBV19 and TRBJ1-2; D is unresolved. The CDR3 contains 14 residues. CDR1 and CDR2 (germline): LNHDA, SQIVND (reference sequence). V shed 5 bases and J shed 3 bases, with 13 bases lying between them. The CDR3 DNA reads as TGTGCCAGTAGTGCCTCGAGTTTTGACTATGGCTACACCTTC. This gives the protein CASSASSFDYGYTF.

Note on this clonotype: This may stem from a read error, because a much larger clone lies one nucleotide away. This chain connects TRBV27 to TRBJ1-1; D may be TRBD1 (5 bases). The V gene's germline CDR1 is MNHEY and CDR2 SMNVEV (reference sequence). The CDR3 is made up of 14 amino acids. CDR3 in DNA: TGTGCCAGCAGAGGGAGGGGCATGAACACTGAAGTTTTCTTT. Protein sequence: CASRGRGMNTEVFF.

This clonotype came up a few times. The rearrangement joins TRBV30 to TRBJ2-7, with a possible D match to TRBD1 (7 bases). CDR1 is GTSNPN, CDR2 SVGIG, per germline (reference sequence). CDR3 length equals 13 residues. Trimming removed 5 bases at V and 3 bases at J, with 14 bases between. CDR3 DNA sequence: TGTGCCTGGGCGGGACAGAAACTCTACGAGCAGTACTTC. Protein sequence: CAWAGQKLYEQYF.

In this sample, this clonotype turned up many times. The chain has TRBV20-1 and TRBJ2-1; 9 bases agree with TRBD2. Trimming at V came to 2 bases and at J to 6 bases, leaving 11 bases not matched to a gene. This CDR3 comprises 16 residues. CDR1 and CDR2 from the germline V gene are DFQATT and SNEGSKA (reference sequence). CDR3 in DNA: TGCAGTGCTAGACGGGGAGCGGGGGGATTAAGCAATGAGCAGTTCTTC. Protein sequence: CSARRGAGGLSNEQFF.

In its sample, this clonotype was seen many times. The V call is TRBV6-1, the J call TRBJ1-1; no clear D gene. Per the germline V gene, CDR1 is MNHNS and CDR2 is SASEGT. The V and J ends lost 6 bases and 4 bases respectively, with 6 bases between them. The CDR3 has 11 amino acids. CDR3 loop: CASRTSTEAFF. The CDR3 region has the DNA TGTGCCAGCAGGACCAGCACTGAAGCTTTCTTT.

Many counts were recorded for this clonotype. The V and J genes are TRBV2 and TRBJ2-1; possible D gene TRBD2, 6 bases. The V end was cut by 1 base, the J end by 7 bases, with 20 bases between. The germline V gene encodes CDR1 SNHLY and CDR2 FYNNEI. This CDR3 comprises 17 residues. CDR3 coding DNA: TGTGCCAGCAGTGAAGTAGGCGGAGGGAACTCCGGGAATGAGCAGTTCTTC. This sequence encodes CASSEVGGGNSGNEQFF.

This clonotype was seen repeatedly, ten times or more. The genes are TRBV11-2 and TRBJ2-5; 8 bases are a match to TRBD2. J lost 9 bases, V lost 1 base, and 7 bases had no gene match. This CDR3 comprises 14 residues. Germline CDR1 is SGHAT and CDR2 is FQNNGV. In DNA, the CDR3 is TGTGCCAGCAGCTTAGGCGGTAGCGGGGTGGCCCAGTACTTC. The encoded protein is CASSLGGSGVAQYF. The full variable domain, in which reference TRBV11-2 and TRBJ2-5 provide the parts outside the CDR3, is EAGVAQSPRYKIIEKRQSVAFWCNPISGHATLYWYQQILGQGPKLLIQFQNNGVVDDSQLPKDRFSAERLKGVDSTLKIQPAKLEDSAVYLCASSLGGSGVAQYFGPGTRLLVL.

The table lists this clonotype with many counts. The chain combines TRBV11-3 with TRBJ2-5; D uncertain. This CDR3 is 14 amino acids long. Germline CDR1 reads SGHNT; CDR2 reads YENEEA. V shed 5 bases and J shed 3 bases, with 13 bases lying between them. The DNA of the CDR3 is TGTGCCAGCAGCCCGATGAGTAGGGAAGAGACCCAGTACTTC. As protein: CASSPMSREETQYF.

This clonotype was observed a few times. V gene TRBV4-2 combines with J gene TRBJ1-1, with D possibly matching TRBD1 (6 bases). CDR3 size: 14 residues. CDR1 is LGHNA, CDR2 YNFKEQ, per germline. V was shortened by 4 bases and J by 2 bases, with 11 bases between the two germline ends. In DNA form, the CDR3 reads TGTGCCAGCAGCCGGGGGCGGGATAACACTGAAGCTTTCTTT. Its protein product is CASSRGRDNTEAFF.

The V gene is TRBV7-6, the J gene TRBJ2-6, with D hard to call. This CDR3 region has 21 residues. CDR1 SGHVS and CDR2 FNYEAQ come from the germline V gene. V shed 3 bases and J shed 0 bases, with 24 bases lying between them. As DNA, the CDR3 is TGTGCCAGCAGCTTTTCCCCCCGCTATCAGTCCTCTGTCTCTGGGGCCAACGTCCTGACTTTC. It specifies CASSFSPRYQSSVSGANVLTF. Looking up the rest from reference TRBV7-6 and TRBJ2-6 gives the full variable domain: GAGVSQSPRYKVTKRGQDVALRCDPISGHVSLYWYRQALGQGPEFLTYFNYEAQQDKSGLPNDRFSAERPEGSISTLTIQRTEQRDSAMYRCASSFSPRYQSSVSGANVLTFGAGSRLTVL.

As to this clonotype: A much larger clonotype is one base distant, so this may be a read error. The V gene is TRBV6-2 or TRBV6-3, the J gene TRBJ1-6; D uncertain. The CDR3 extends over 14 amino acids. CDR1 is MNHEY, CDR2 SVGEGT, per germline. Written as DNA, the CDR3 is TGTGCCAGCAGCGGTGGCTCCTTTAATTCACCCCTCCACTTT. This codes for CASSGGSFNSPLHF.

This clonotype was seen repeatedly, ten times or more. The genes are TRBV10-3 and TRBJ2-3; D is unclear. Trimming cost V 4 bases and J 0 bases, with 5 bases left between them. Germline-derived CDR1 and CDR2 are ENHRY and SYGVKD. There are 13 residues in the CDR3. CDR3 nucleotide sequence: TGTGCCATCAGTGTTGCTAGCACAGATACGCAGTATTTT. It translates to CAISVASTDTQYF.

This clonotype was detected ten times or more. This rearrangement joins TRBV20-1 to TRBJ2-7; 8 nucleotides align to TRBD2. CDR1 is DFQATT, CDR2 SNEGSKA, per germline (reference sequence). This CDR3 is 14 amino acids long. J was trimmed by 1 base and V by 3 bases; bases with no gene match: 5. The CDR3 DNA reads as TGCAGTGCTAGTAAAGCGGGAGTATCCTACGAGCAGTACTTC. Its translation: CSASKAGVSYEQYF.

This clonotype has a count of ten or more. DNA for the CDR3: TGTGCCAGCAGTTTAGCACAGGGGGCTGTCGGGGAGCTGTTTTTT. This encodes CASSLAQGAVGELFF. The chain has TRBV12-3 or TRBV12-4 and TRBJ2-2; 9 bases align to TRBD1. CDR3 size: 15 residues. Trimming took 0 bases from V and 7 from J; bases not matched to a gene: 3.

This clonotype was seen a few times. CDR3 protein: CSVVWLGYGYTF. CDR3 sequence (DNA): TGCAGCGTTGTTTGGTTAGGATATGGCTACACCTTC. The V and J genes are TRBV29-1 and TRBJ1-2; no firm D call. This CDR3 region has 12 residues. Germline CDR1 reads SQVTM; CDR2 reads ANQGSEA. The V gene lost 4 bases and the J gene lost 5 bases, with 11 bases spanning the gap.

This clonotype was recorded many times. The CDR3 DNA sequence: TGCAGTGCTAGAGGATGGACTAGCGGAACCTACGAGCAGTACTTC. The encoded protein is CSARGWTSGTYEQYF. V is TRBV20-1 and J is TRBJ2-7; 10 bases fit TRBD2. V shed 1 base and J 2 bases; nucleotides not matched to a gene: 5. CDR3 length: 15 residues. The germline gives CDR1 DFQATT, CDR2 SNEGSKA (reference sequence).

This clonotype was observed at least ten times. The V and J genes are TRBV7-3 and TRBJ1-2; 7 bases map to TRBD1. V was clipped by 2 bases and J by 5 bases; unmatched bases: 2. Germline lookup yields CDR1 SGHTA and CDR2 FQGTGA. The CDR3 loop spans 13 amino acids. The DNA for the CDR3 is TGTGCCAGCAGCTTACAGGGGGAGTATGGCTACACCTTC. Residues: CASSLQGEYGYTF.

This clonotype was seen many times. The chain employs TRBV24-1 and TRBJ2-3, with 10 nucleotides matching TRBD2. CDR3 length equals 18 residues. J lost 2 bases, V lost 3 bases, and 10 bases had no gene match. Germline V gene lookup returns CDR1 KGHDR and CDR2 SFDVKD. CDR3 sequence: CATSDSYSGGVNTDTQYF. In nucleotides, the CDR3 is TGTGCCACCAGTGATAGTTACAGCGGGGGGGTAAACACAGATACGCAGTATTTT.

This clonotype showed up many times. The genes are TRBV5-1 and TRBJ2-5; the match to TRBD2 covers 8 bases. This CDR3 spans 14 amino acids. Germline-derived CDR1 and CDR2 are SGHRS and YFSETQ. Germline trimming cut 5 bases from V and 4 bases from J; bases unmatched to any gene: 7. The CDR3 DNA reads TGCGCCAGCAGAACGGGAGGGGAGGTAGAGACCCAGTACTTC. This sequence encodes CASRTGGEVETQYF.

The chain combines TRBV9 with TRBJ2-3, with 11 bases fitting TRBD2. Germline loops: CDR1 SGDLS, CDR2 YYNGEE. CDR3 length equals 16 residues. V dropped 4 bases and J dropped 1; count of bases not matched to a gene: 5. CDR3 residues: CASSFTSGSGTDTQYF. CDR3 DNA: TGTGCCAGCAGCTTCACTAGCGGGAGTGGCACAGATACGCAGTATTTT. Using reference TRBV9 and TRBJ2-3 for the parts outside the CDR3, the full variable domain is DSGVTQTPKHLITATGQRVTLRCSPRSGDLSVYWYQQSLDQGLQFLIQYYNGEERAKGNILERFSAQQFPDLHSELNLSSLELGDSALYFCASSFTSGSGTDTQYFGPGTRLTVL.